This TCR beta chain was captured in a study of regulatory T cells in long-lasting Graves disease. Described time point: newly diagnosed GD, antithyroid drugs for less than 3 months. The TCR library was made from RNA extracted from PBMCs. Investigators prepared the TCR beta libraries by applying iRepertoire HTBI primers and Arm-PCR of CDR3 regions. TCRdb passed the multiplex PCR reads through MiXCR, listing each CDR3 protein once. In the table there are some 400,000 distinct CDR3 sequences, under 15% of which are singletons. Broader study findings: Gene preferences differed: TRBV28, TRBJ1-2, TRBJ2-5 in persistent cases.

This clonotype was detected many times. Its antigen is not known. The CDR3 is made up of 12 amino acids. CDR1 is LGHDT and CDR2 is YNNKEL in the germline V gene (reference sequence). Deletions cut 0 bases from V and 7 bases from J, with 4 bases between. In addition, the sample was reused for a study of T cells in Graves' hyperthyroidism and ophthalmopathy. This second report adds: Graves' hyperthyroidism is called stable when ophthalmopathy does not progress within 18 months. Stable hyperthyroidism was told apart from ophthalmopathy by a model built on 13 V-J features.

The chain couples TRBV3-1 to TRBJ2-1; D uncertain. The input for sequencing was peripheral blood mononuclear cells (PBMCs), taken at new diagnosis, from a patient treated with antithyroid drugs. This clonotype was sampled from a woman aged 30 to 39 with Graves disease. The CDR3: CASSQEKNEQFF. Here the CDR3 DNA reads TGTGCCAGCAGCCAAGAAAAGAATGAGCAGTTCTTC.